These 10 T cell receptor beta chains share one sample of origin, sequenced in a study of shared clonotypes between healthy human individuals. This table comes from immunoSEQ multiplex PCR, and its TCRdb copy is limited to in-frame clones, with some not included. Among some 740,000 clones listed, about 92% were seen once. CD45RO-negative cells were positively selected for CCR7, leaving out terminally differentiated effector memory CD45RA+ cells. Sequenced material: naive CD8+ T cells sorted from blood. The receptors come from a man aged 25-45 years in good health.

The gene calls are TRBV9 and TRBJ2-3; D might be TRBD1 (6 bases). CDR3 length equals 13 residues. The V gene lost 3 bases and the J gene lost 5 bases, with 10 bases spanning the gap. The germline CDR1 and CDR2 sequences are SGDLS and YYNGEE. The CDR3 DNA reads TGTGCCAGCAGCGCCCAGGGGAAAGATACGCAGTATTTT. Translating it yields CASSAQGKDTQYF.

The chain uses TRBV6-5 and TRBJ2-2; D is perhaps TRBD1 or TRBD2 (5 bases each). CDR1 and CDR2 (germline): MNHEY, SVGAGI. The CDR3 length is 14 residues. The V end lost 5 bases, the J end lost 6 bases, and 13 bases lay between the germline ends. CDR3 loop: CASSRQGSAGELFF. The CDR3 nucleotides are TGTGCCAGCAGTCGCCAGGGTAGCGCCGGGGAGCTGTTTTTT.

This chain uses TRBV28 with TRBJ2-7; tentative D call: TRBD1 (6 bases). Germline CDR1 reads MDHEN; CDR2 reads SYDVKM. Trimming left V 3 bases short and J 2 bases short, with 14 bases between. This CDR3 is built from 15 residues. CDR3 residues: CASSLVGAGAYEQYF. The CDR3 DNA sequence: TGTGCCAGCAGTTTGGTCGGGGCAGGGGCCTACGAGCAGTACTTC.

This chain's CDR3 is CASRIFKDTEAFF. CDR3 in DNA: TGTGCCAGCAGGATTTTTAAGGACACTGAAGCTTTCTTT. This rearrangement joins TRBV7-9 to TRBJ1-1; no firm D call. This CDR3 region has 13 residues. Germline V gene sequence: CDR1 SEHNR, CDR2 FQNEAQ (reference sequence). V was trimmed by 6 bases and J by 3 bases, leaving 11 bases between them.

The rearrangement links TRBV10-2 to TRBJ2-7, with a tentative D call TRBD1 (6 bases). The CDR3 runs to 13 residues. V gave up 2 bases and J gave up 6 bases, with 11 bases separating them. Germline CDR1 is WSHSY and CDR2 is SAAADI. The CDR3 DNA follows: TGCGCCAGCAGTGAGACAGGGCCCGGCGAGCAGTACTTC. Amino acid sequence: CASSETGPGEQYF.

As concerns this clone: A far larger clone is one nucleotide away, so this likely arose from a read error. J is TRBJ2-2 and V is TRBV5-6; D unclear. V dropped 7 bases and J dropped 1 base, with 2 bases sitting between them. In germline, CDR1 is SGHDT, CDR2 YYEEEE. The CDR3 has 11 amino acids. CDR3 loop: CASGNTGELFF. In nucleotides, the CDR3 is TGTGCCAGCGGGAACACCGGGGAGCTGTTTTTT.

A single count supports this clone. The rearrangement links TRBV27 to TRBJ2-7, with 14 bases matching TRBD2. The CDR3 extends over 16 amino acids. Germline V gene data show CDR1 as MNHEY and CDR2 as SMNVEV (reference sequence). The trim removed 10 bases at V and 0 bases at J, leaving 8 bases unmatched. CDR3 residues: CATGLAGGPLSYEQYF. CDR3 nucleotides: TGTGCCACTGGACTAGCGGGAGGCCCCCTCTCCTACGAGCAGTACTTC.

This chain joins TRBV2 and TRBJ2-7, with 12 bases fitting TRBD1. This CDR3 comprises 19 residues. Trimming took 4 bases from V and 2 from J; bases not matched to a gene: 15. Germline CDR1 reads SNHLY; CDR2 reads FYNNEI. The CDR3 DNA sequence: TGTGCCAGCAGTGCAACCGGGACAGGGGGCGCGAAATTTCCCTACGAGCAGTACTTC. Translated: CASSATGTGGAKFPYEQYF.

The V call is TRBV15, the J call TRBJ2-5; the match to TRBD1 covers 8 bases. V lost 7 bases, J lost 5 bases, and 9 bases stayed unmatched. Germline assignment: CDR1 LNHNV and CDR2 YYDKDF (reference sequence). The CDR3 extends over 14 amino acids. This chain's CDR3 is CATKDPGQVETQYF. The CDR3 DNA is TGTGCCACCAAGGATCCGGGACAGGTGGAGACCCAGTACTTC.

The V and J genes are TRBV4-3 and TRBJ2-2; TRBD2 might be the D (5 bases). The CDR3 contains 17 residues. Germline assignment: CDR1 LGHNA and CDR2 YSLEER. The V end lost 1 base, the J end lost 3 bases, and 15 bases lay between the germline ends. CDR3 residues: CASSQGSGWSDTGELFF. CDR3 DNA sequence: TGCGCCAGCAGCCAAGGGTCGGGGTGGTCAGACACCGGGGAGCTGTTTTTT.